The 16 T cell receptor beta chains below come from one sample, sequenced in a study of cytomegalovirus exposure and HLA in healthy donors. 13 Jbeta primers and 60 Vbeta primers were used for the PCR. The protocol was immunoSEQ multiplex PCR, while the TCRdb copy is restricted to in-frame clones and leaves out a portion. The clone table shows roughly 140,000 clones, with the ten largest holding 0.75% to 1%. Specimen: PBMCs. The source is a male donor in good health and CMV-seronegative.

The chain uses TRBV9 and TRBJ2-5, with 8 bases matching TRBD1. Germline V CDR1 and CDR2: SGDLS, YYNGEE. This CDR3 has 16 residues. J gave up 5 bases and V 1 base, and 10 bases lay outside the gene matches. The CDR3 spells CASSVQTGELWETQYF. The CDR3 bases are TGTGCCAGCAGCGTACAGACAGGGGAACTGTGGGAGACCCAGTACTTC.

The rearrangement links TRBV28 to TRBJ1-2; D is possibly TRBD1 (6 bases). Germline-derived CDR1 and CDR2 are MDHEN and SYDVKM. Trimming took off 6 bases at V and 6 bases at J, with 14 bases between the two ends. The CDR3 totals 13 residues. CDR3 DNA: TGTGCCAGCAGGATAGGGGGGGCGCATGGCTACACCTTC. Protein product: CASRIGGAHGYTF.

V gene TRBV18 combines with J gene TRBJ2-3; 9 bases are a match to TRBD2. V lost 6 bases to trimming and J lost 3 bases; unmatched junction nucleotides: 10. CDR1 is KGHSH and CDR2 is LQKENI in the germline V gene. The CDR3 loop spans 16 amino acids. The CDR3 here is CASSQLSGGTTDTQYF. The CDR3, as DNA: TGTGCCAGCTCGCAGCTCAGCGGGGGGACGACAGATACGCAGTATTTT.

The rearrangement links TRBV5-1 to TRBJ2-1; weak D call: TRBD1 (5 bases). The ends were cut back, 0 bases at V and 7 bases at J, with 14 bases in the middle. Germline CDR1 reads SGHRS; CDR2 reads YFSETQ. The CDR3 extends over 15 amino acids. The DNA for the CDR3 is TGCGCCAGCAGCTTGGAGATAGGGAAGGGGAATGAGCAGTTCTTC. Its protein product is CASSLEIGKGNEQFF.

Turning to this clone: This CDR3 is also generated by other DNA sequences in the sample. The rearrangement links TRBV5-1 to TRBJ2-5, with 12 bases matching TRBD2. Trimming at V came to 2 bases and at J to 0 bases, leaving 2 bases not matched to a gene. From germline, CDR1 is SGHRS and CDR2 YFSETQ. CDR3 length equals 16 residues. The CDR3 sequence is CASSLGTSGYQETQYF. The CDR3, as DNA: TGCGCCAGCAGCTTAGGGACTAGCGGGTACCAAGAGACCCAGTACTTC.

The J gene is TRBJ2-5, the V gene TRBV11-2, with 10 nucleotides matching TRBD2. This CDR3 has 17 amino acids. Per the germline V gene, CDR1 is SGHAT and CDR2 is FQNNGV. After removal of 5 bases from V and 2 bases from J, the junction contained 11 bases not matched to a gene. DNA of the CDR3: TGTGCCAGCAGCCCACTAGCGGGGCAGGGTAGGCAAGAGACCCAGTACTTC. It is translated as CASSPLAGQGRQETQYF.

This sequence joins TRBV5-1 and TRBJ2-5, with TRBD1 matching 8 bases. V was clipped by 4 bases and J by 7 bases; unmatched bases: 12. The CDR3 consists of 15 residues. Germline CDR1 reads SGHRS; CDR2 reads YFSETQ. The chain's CDR3 is CASSPLTGDRGTQYF. In DNA form, the CDR3 reads TGCGCCAGCAGCCCTCTGACAGGGGATAGGGGGACCCAGTACTTC.

This chain joins TRBV6-1 and TRBJ2-5; no reliable D call. V lost 3 bases and J lost 9, with 14 bases in between. Germline V lookup: CDR1 MNHNS, CDR2 SASEGT. The CDR3 is 13 residues long. CDR3 sequence (DNA): TGTGCCAGCAGTGACCTCGTCCCCGGAGCCCAGTACTTC. Protein: CASSDLVPGAQYF.

The genes are TRBV7-6 and TRBJ1-5; TRBD1 matches 9 bases. Germline CDR1 reads SGHVS; CDR2 reads FNYEAQ. After removal of 5 bases from V and 5 bases from J, the junction contained 4 bases not matched to a gene. This CDR3 spans 14 amino acids. The DNA of the CDR3 is TGTGCCAGCAGCGACCGGACAGGGGATCAGCCCCAGCATTTT. This translates into CASSDRTGDQPQHF.

The V gene is TRBV7-8, the J gene TRBJ1-2; the D is unclear. This CDR3 has 17 amino acids. V was trimmed by 1 base and J by 1 base, leaving 16 bases between them. The germline CDR1 and CDR2 sequences are SGHVS and FQNEAQ. The CDR3 protein is CASSLDQESFFNYGYTF. In DNA form, the CDR3 reads TGTGCCAGCAGCTTAGATCAAGAGAGTTTCTTTAACTATGGCTACACCTTC.

The gene calls are TRBV7-9 and TRBJ1-5; D is ambiguous. V was pared by 4 bases and J by 5 bases, with 9 bases between. The CDR3 spans 13 residues. Germline V gives CDR1 SEHNR, CDR2 FQNEAQ (reference sequence). The CDR3 DNA reads TGTGCCAGCAGCTCATCACAATATCAGCCCCAGCATTTT. It encodes CASSSSQYQPQHF. Filled out from reference TRBV7-9 and TRBJ1-5, the complete variable domain reads DTGVSQNPRHKITKRGQNVTFRCDPISEHNRLYWYRQTLGQGPEFLTYFQNEAQLEKSRLLSDRFSAERPKGSFSTLEIQRTEQGDSAMYLCASSSSQYQPQHFGDGTRLSIL.

The chain is built from TRBV6-5 and TRBJ2-3; D not resolved. The germline CDR1 and CDR2 sequences are MNHEY and SVGAGI. The CDR3 sequence is 15 residues long. Trimming took 0 bases from V and 2 from J, leaving 9 bases between them. The DNA of the CDR3 is TGTGCCAGCAGTTACTCGTGGTCCTACACAGATACGCAGTATTTT. Its protein product is CASSYSWSYTDTQYF.

This chain links TRBV30 with TRBJ1-1; D remains unclear. The germline CDR1 and CDR2 sequences are GTSNPN and SVGIG (reference sequence). The V gene lost 1 base and the J gene lost 7 bases, with 7 bases spanning the gap. The CDR3 is 11 amino acids. CDR3 bases: TGTGCCTGGAGTGGCGGATTTGAAGCTTTCTTT. This sequence encodes CAWSGGFEAFF. Using reference TRBV30 and TRBJ1-1 for the parts outside the CDR3, the full variable domain is SQTIHQWPATLVQPVGSPLSLECTVEGTSNPNLYWYRQAAGRGLQLLFYSVGIGQISSEVPQNLSASRPQDRQFILSSKKLLLSDSGFYLCAWSGGFEAFFGQGTRLTVV.

The chain employs TRBV19 and TRBJ2-5; 8 bases align to TRBD2. The J call may be wrong; the DNA end is better matched by TRBJ2-7. Germline loops: CDR1 LNHDA, CDR2 SQIVND (reference sequence). This CDR3 contains 16 residues. As DNA, the CDR3 is TGTGCCAGTAACCCAAACCCCGGGGGGGGCGCTTACGAGCAGTACTTC. As protein: CASNPNPGGGAYEQYF.

As concerns this clone: Its ends do not fully match the called genes, so a read error is possible. This sequence joins TRBV6-1 and TRBJ1-1, with D possibly matching TRBD1 (6 bases). This CDR3 has 12 residues. CDR1 and CDR2 (germline): MNHNS, SASEGT. CDR3 DNA sequence: TGTGCCAGCAGGGAAGGGGGGGCTGAAGCTTTCTTT. This gives the protein CASREGGAEAFF.

The rearrangement joins TRBV28 to TRBJ2-5, with a possible D match to TRBD1 (6 bases). The ends were cut back, 4 bases at V and 8 bases at J, with 14 bases in the middle. This CDR3 is built from 13 residues. From germline, CDR1 is MDHEN and CDR2 SYDVKM. CDR3: CASSSRQEYTQYF. In nucleotides, the CDR3 is TGTGCCAGCAGTTCAAGACAGGAGTATACCCAGTACTTC. Supplemented by reference TRBV28 and TRBJ2-5, the full variable domain reads DVKVTQSSRYLVKRTGEKVFLECVQDMDHENMFWYRQDPGLGLRLIYFSYDVKMKEKGDIPEGYSVSREKKERFSLILESASTNQTSMYLCASSSRQEYTQYFGPGTRLLVL.